A single sample gave rise to the 26 T cell receptor beta chains below, sequenced in a study of blood T cell repertoires in COVID-19. Profiled with immunoSEQ multiplex PCR; TCRdb holds only in-frame clones, not every one. The repertoire includes over 55,000 clones, more than 75% of them detected once, and about 7.4% sits in the top ten. Sequences were obtained from peripheral blood. Receptors were obtained from a human donor with active COVID-19. The donor label of this sample is uncertain.

This sequence joins TRBV5-3 and TRBJ2-5, with TRBD2 identical over 7 bases. TRBV5-3 is annotated as an ORF whose role is uncertain. Unmatched junction bases numbered 14, after V lost 4 bases and J lost 5 bases. The length of the CDR3 is 16 residues. DNA for the CDR3: TGTGCCAGAAGCCTTTCGGGAGGCGGGGAGCAGGAGACCCAGTACTTC. This translates into CARSLSGGGEQETQYF.

The V call is TRBV29-1, the J call TRBJ1-1, with TRBD1 matching 8 bases. The ends lost 7 bases at V and 1 base at J; junction bases unmatched: 5. The germline gives CDR1 SQVTM, CDR2 ANQGSEA. This CDR3 is 13 amino acids long. CDR3 protein: CSAGTGRNTEAFF. In DNA, the CDR3 is TGCAGCGCAGGGACAGGTAGGAACACTGAAGCTTTCTTT.

CDR3 coding DNA: TGTGCCAGCACCCAGACAGGGAACTCCTACGAGCAGTACTTC. It codes for CASTQTGNSYEQYF. V gene TRBV7-8 combines with J gene TRBJ2-7; 7 nucleotides line up with TRBD1. The length of the CDR3 is 14 residues. The germline V gene encodes CDR1 SGHVS and CDR2 FQNEAQ. V lost 7 bases, J lost 0 bases, and 6 bases stayed unmatched.

CDR3 nucleotides: TGTGCCATCAGTGAGTCAACGGTTCAGCCCCAGCATTTT. Protein sequence: CAISESTVQPQHF. This chain joins TRBV10-3 and TRBJ1-5; no definite D call. The CDR3 has 13 amino acids. Trimming stripped 0 bases from V and 6 bases from J, with 6 bases between. The germline V gene has CDR1 ENHRY and CDR2 SYGVKD.

The chain recombines TRBV18 with TRBJ1-1; 7 nucleotides agree with TRBD1. J lost 6 bases, V lost 3 bases, and 7 bases had no gene match. The germline gives CDR1 KGHSH, CDR2 LQKENI. CDR3 size: 14 residues. The CDR3 is CASSPVTGDPEAFF. The CDR3 DNA reads as TGTGCCAGCTCACCTGTAACAGGGGATCCTGAAGCTTTCTTT.

The rearrangement uses TRBV18 and TRBJ2-1, with TRBD2 matching over 12 bases. The CDR3 loop spans 15 amino acids. Germline V CDR1 and CDR2: KGHSH, LQKENI. J lost 8 bases, V lost 3 bases, and 5 bases had no gene match. The CDR3 spells CASSPTSGRIDEQFF. CDR3 nucleotides: TGTGCCAGCTCACCGACTAGCGGGAGAATCGATGAGCAGTTCTTC.

The chain recombines TRBV23-1 with TRBJ2-2; unclear D gene. TRBV23-1 has ORF status, its function being uncertain. V lost 6 bases and J lost 3, with 8 bases in between. The CDR3 consists of 13 residues. CDR3 DNA: TGCGCCAGCAGCCCAGACTACACCGGGGAGCTGTTTTTT. It translates to CASSPDYTGELFF.

The V call is TRBV30, the J call TRBJ1-2; D remains ambiguous. The CDR3 consists of 15 residues. Per the germline V gene, CDR1 is GTSNPN and CDR2 is SVGIG (reference sequence). Trimming took off 6 bases at V and 3 bases at J, with 20 bases between the two ends. As DNA, the CDR3 is TGTGCCTGTAAGGGCGTTAGCGCCAGCTACTATGGCTACACCTTC. Translation gives CACKGVSASYYGYTF.

V gene TRBV6-1 combines with J gene TRBJ1-1, with D hard to call. The V end lost 1 base, the J end lost 10 bases, and 13 bases lay between the germline ends. The CDR3 is 13 residues long. Germline V gene lookup returns CDR1 MNHNS and CDR2 SASEGT. CDR3 bases: TGTGCCAGCAGTGAAGGATTTATCATCGGAGCTTTCTTT. As protein: CASSEGFIIGAFF.

The J gene is TRBJ2-5, the V gene TRBV7-9; maybe TRBD2 (6 bases). The germline V gene encodes CDR1 SEHNR and CDR2 FQNEAQ (reference sequence). The V end was cut by 3 bases, the J end by 4 bases, with 12 bases between. This CDR3 is 14 amino acids long. CDR3 amino acids: CASSFSKGLETQYF. The DNA for the CDR3 is TGTGCCAGCAGCTTTTCTAAGGGACTAGAGACCCAGTACTTC.

This sequence joins TRBV14 and TRBJ2-3, with 8 positions matching TRBD2. The CDR3 consists of 15 residues. CDR1 is SGHDN, CDR2 FVKESK, per germline. With V trimmed by 4 bases and J by 2 bases, 5 bases remained unmatched. For the CDR3, the DNA is TGTGCCAGCAGCCCTGAGCGGGAGTTCACAGATACGCAGTATTTT. It specifies CASSPEREFTDTQYF.

This clone was counted once. The chain recombines TRBV7-2 with TRBJ1-1, with 7 nucleotides matching TRBD1. Trimming cost V 5 bases and J 7 bases; bases outside gene matches: 4. This CDR3 region has 12 residues. From germline, CDR1 is SGHTA and CDR2 FQGNSA. As DNA, the CDR3 is TGTGCCAGCAGCCCGGGACAGTTTGAAGCTTTCTTT. Its translation: CASSPGQFEAFF.

The rearrangement links TRBV19 to TRBJ2-1; 12 bases line up with TRBD2. Per the germline V gene, CDR1 is LNHDA and CDR2 is SQIVND (reference sequence). CDR3 length: 17 residues. The ends lost 3 bases at V and 7 bases at J; junction bases unmatched: 10. Here the CDR3 reads CASSIGASGRAVNEQFF. The CDR3 DNA reads as TGTGCCAGTAGTATCGGGGCTAGCGGGAGGGCTGTAAATGAGCAGTTCTTC.

The rearrangement uses TRBV5-1 and TRBJ2-1; TRBD2 matches 11 bases. The CDR3 loop spans 16 amino acids. CDR1 and CDR2 (germline): SGHRS, YFSETQ. The trim removed 0 bases at V and 4 bases at J, leaving 3 bases unmatched. The CDR3 sequence: CASSLEASGGYNEQFF. CDR3 nucleotides: TGCGCCAGCAGCTTGGAGGCTAGCGGGGGGTACAATGAGCAGTTCTTC.

The chain links TRBV7-8 to TRBJ1-4; TRBD1 might be the D (5 bases). The V gene's germline CDR1 is SGHVS and CDR2 FQNEAQ. The CDR3 contains 19 residues. V was cut by 0 bases and J by 8 bases, with 25 bases left in between. CDR3 nucleotide sequence: TGTGCCAGCAGCTTAGCGGCGGGACCGCTCTTGGGTGTATGGGAAAAACTGTTTTTT. This codes for CASSLAAGPLLGVWEKLFF.

CDR3 sequence reads: CASSEGIRGYQPQHF. The DNA for the CDR3 is TGTGCCAGCAGTGAAGGTATCAGGGGATATCAGCCCCAGCATTTT. This sequence joins TRBV6-1 and TRBJ1-5; possibly TRBD1 for D (6 bases). V lost 1 base to trimming and J lost 5 bases, with 12 bases between them. The germline V gene encodes CDR1 MNHNS and CDR2 SASEGT. This CDR3 contains 15 residues.

The V call is TRBV7-3, the J call TRBJ2-5; TRBD1 is a possible D gene (5 bases). CDR1 and CDR2 (germline): SGHTA, FQGTGA. The CDR3 has 13 residues. V was pared by 4 bases and J by 5 bases, with 11 bases between. CDR3 sequence reads: CASSSGQGETQYF. The DNA of the CDR3 is TGTGCCAGCAGCTCAGGGCAAGGGGAGACCCAGTACTTC.

This chain joins TRBV4-2 and TRBJ2-7; 12 bases fit TRBD2. Trimming took 0 bases from V and 4 from J; bases not matched to a gene: 4. The germline V gene has CDR1 LGHNA and CDR2 YNFKEQ. The CDR3 is made up of 16 amino acids. The CDR3 coding sequence is TGTGCCAGCAGCCAAGATTTGACTAGCGGGAGTTACGAGCAGTACTTC. Its translation: CASSQDLTSGSYEQYF.

The chain is built from TRBV5-4 and TRBJ2-1, with 8 bases aligning to TRBD1. The germline V gene has CDR1 SGHNT and CDR2 YYREEE (reference sequence). The junction had 8 bases not matched to a gene; V was cut back by 2 bases and J by 7 bases. The CDR3 has 15 amino acids. This CDR3 is CASSLGQGALNEQFF. In nucleotides, the CDR3 is TGTGCCAGCAGCTTAGGGCAGGGGGCCTTGAATGAGCAGTTCTTC.

J is TRBJ1-2 and V is TRBV5-6; D gene ambiguous. The CDR3 has 17 residues. Germline CDR1 reads SGHDT; CDR2 reads YYEEEE. Trimming stripped 4 bases from V and 4 bases from J, with 23 bases between. Here the CDR3 reads CASSPQGSGSHLYGYTF. CDR3 nucleotide sequence: TGTGCCAGCAGCCCCCAAGGGTCGGGGTCACACCTCTATGGCTACACCTTC.

The chain couples TRBV30 to TRBJ2-3; 9 nucleotides line up with TRBD2. J gave up 2 bases and V 2 bases, and 11 bases lay outside the gene matches. CDR3 length: 17 residues. The germline gives CDR1 GTSNPN, CDR2 SVGIG (reference sequence). The CDR3 DNA is TGTGCCTGGAGTATTAGTGGCGGGGGGGCCGCCACAGATACGCAGTATTTT. It translates to CAWSISGGGAATDTQYF.

The rearrangement joins TRBV11-3 to TRBJ2-5, with D perhaps matching TRBD1 (5 bases). The CDR3 is made up of 16 amino acids. Germline CDR1 and CDR2: SGHNT and YENEEA. V was shortened by 1 base and J by 0 bases, with 12 bases between the two germline ends. The CDR3 loop is CASSLGRQLYQETQYF. CDR3 DNA sequence: TGTGCCAGCAGCTTAGGTCGACAGCTGTACCAAGAGACCCAGTACTTC.

V gene TRBV2 combines with J gene TRBJ1-5; TRBD1 matches at 10 bases. Looked up from germline, CDR1 is SNHLY and CDR2 is FYNNEI. The CDR3 totals 18 residues. Trimming removed 4 bases from V and 0 bases from J; junction bases left unmatched: 9. This chain's CDR3 is CASSGSGTGAGSNQPQHF. CDR3 in DNA: TGTGCCAGCAGTGGTTCCGGGACAGGGGCTGGTAGCAATCAGCCCCAGCATTTT.

The CDR3 nucleotides read TGTGCCAGCAGCTTATCACAGGGTGCTGGAAACACCATATATTTT. Translating it yields CASSLSQGAGNTIYF. The chain has TRBV7-6 and TRBJ1-3; D may be TRBD1 (6 bases). Germline values: CDR1 SGHVS, CDR2 FNYEAQ. CDR3 size: 15 residues. V was pared by 2 bases and J by 2 bases, with 10 bases between.

This sequence joins TRBV19 and TRBJ2-1; 13 nucleotides match TRBD2. Germline-derived CDR1 and CDR2 are LNHDA and SQIVND (reference sequence). CDR3 size: 14 residues. The J segment lost 8 bases and the V segment lost 5 bases, leaving 3 bases of the junction unmatched. CDR3 DNA: TGTGCCAGTAGTGAGGGACTAGCGGGATATGAGCAGTTCTTC. Protein: CASSEGLAGYEQFF.

CDR3 nucleotide sequence: TGCAGCGTTGGGACAGGGAGTATGGGCAATCAGCCCCAGCATTTT. Its protein product is CSVGTGSMGNQPQHF. The chain links TRBV29-1 to TRBJ1-5; the match to TRBD1 covers 8 bases. CDR3 length equals 15 residues. The V and J ends lost 4 bases and 2 bases, in that order; junction bases with no gene match: 7. Germline CDR1 is SQVTM and CDR2 is ANQGSEA.